This T cell receptor (beta chain) was profiled in a study of CXCR3-negative and CXCR3-positive naive CD8 T cells. Points from the study as a whole: Diversity in memory CD8+ cells fell much lower than the comparably high levels seen in both naive subsets. Similar TRBV-TRBJ usage was seen in naive cells (both CXCR3-negative and CXCR3-positive), but memory cells differed. Higher TRB CDR3 hydrophobicity marked CXCR3-positive naive cells relative to CXCR3-negative naive cells.

About this clonotype: Its antigen is not identified.

The CDR3 consists of 12 residues. Germline V gives CDR1 MDHEN, CDR2 SYDVKM. Naive cells were sorted as CD45RO-, CCR7+, CD27+ and CD95-. Carrying UMI labels, the TRB cDNA libraries were prepared through 5' RACE. TCRdb reprocessed the 5' RACE reads, with one entry per CDR3 protein and no DNA. The sample yields 84,000 or so distinct CDR3 sequences, of which the top ten take up about 0.62%. The receptor comes from a human donor in good health. Some clones in this sample may be carry-over from other donors' samples. The chain uses TRBV28 and TRBJ2-3; as DNA is missing, the TRBD2 call by TCRdb cannot be tested. The sample comprised naive CXCR3+ CD8+ T cells from blood. Subset denoted: CD45RO-CCR7+CD27+CD95- naive CD8+ T cells expressing CXCR3 (TNR3+). CDR3 residues: CASSLGEGTQYF. The whole variable domain, remainder taken from reference TRBV28 and TRBJ2-3, is DVKVTQSSRYLVKRTGEKVFLECVQDMDHENMFWYRQDPGLGLRLIYFSYDVKMKEKGDIPEGYSVSREKKERFSLILESASTNQTSMYLCASSLGEGTQYFGPGTRLTVL.